This T cell receptor beta chain was identified during a study of response to subunit inactivated influenza vaccine. Study-wide points: Researchers suggested that each seasonal influenza vaccination recruits few new T cells.

The junction had 3 bases not matched to a gene; V was cut back by 6 bases and J by 4 bases. The CDR3 length is 14 residues. Ten or more counts support this clonotype. What it binds is not known. In TCRdb, the RT-PCR reads were re-called with MiXCR into one record per CDR3 protein. This table holds approximately 490,000 distinct CDR3 sequences, 6.5% to 8% found once. This TCR was sampled from a man between 50 and 69 years old who received an inactivated influenza vaccine. The rearrangement links TRBV12-3 or TRBV12-4 to TRBJ2-2; 9 nucleotides align to TRBD2. The sequences come from PBMCs from blood, collected around 25 months after vaccination. The CDR3 DNA reads TGTGCCAGCAGCCCACTAGCGGGCACCGGGGAGCTGTTTTTT. Translated, it gives CASSPLAGTGELFF.